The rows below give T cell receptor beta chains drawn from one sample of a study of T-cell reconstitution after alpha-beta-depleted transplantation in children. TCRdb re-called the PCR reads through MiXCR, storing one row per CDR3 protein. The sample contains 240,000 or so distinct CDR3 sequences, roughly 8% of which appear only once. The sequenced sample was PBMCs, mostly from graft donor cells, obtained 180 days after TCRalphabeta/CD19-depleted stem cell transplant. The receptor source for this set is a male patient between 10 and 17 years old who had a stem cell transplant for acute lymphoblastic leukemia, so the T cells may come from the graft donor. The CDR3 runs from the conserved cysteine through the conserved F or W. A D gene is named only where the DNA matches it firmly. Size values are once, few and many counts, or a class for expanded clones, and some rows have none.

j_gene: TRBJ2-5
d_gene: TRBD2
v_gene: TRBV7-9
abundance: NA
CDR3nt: TGTGCCAGCAGCTTAGTGCTAGCGGAGCCCCTATGGAAGACCCAGTCCTTC
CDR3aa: CASSLVLAEPLWKTQSF

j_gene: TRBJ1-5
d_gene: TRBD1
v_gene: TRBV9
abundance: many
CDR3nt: TGTGCCAGCAGCCCAGGGGGTTCAGACCAGCCCCAGCATTTT
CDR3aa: CASSPGGSDQPQHF

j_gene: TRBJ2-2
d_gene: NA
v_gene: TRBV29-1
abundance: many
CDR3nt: TGCAGCGTTGATAGTAGCAACACCGGGGAGCTGTTTTTT
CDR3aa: CSVDSSNTGELFF

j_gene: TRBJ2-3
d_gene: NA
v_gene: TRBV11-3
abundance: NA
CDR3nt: TGTGCCAGCAGCTTAGAAGGCCCAGATACGCAGTATTTT
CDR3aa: CASSLEGPDTQYF

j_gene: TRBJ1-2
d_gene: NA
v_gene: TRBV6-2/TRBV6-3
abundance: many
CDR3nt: TGTGCCAGCAGGACCGGGATGTTTTTCTATGGCTACACCTTC
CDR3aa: CASRTGMFFYGYTF

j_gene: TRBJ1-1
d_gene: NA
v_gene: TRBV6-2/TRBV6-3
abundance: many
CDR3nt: TGTGCCAGCAGTTACGCAGACCTGAACACTGAAGCTTTCTTT
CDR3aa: CASSYADLNTEAFF

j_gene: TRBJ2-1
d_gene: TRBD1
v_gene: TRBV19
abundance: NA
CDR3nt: TGTGCCAGTACAACCCGGGACAGGGCCTACAATGAGCAGTTCTTC
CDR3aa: CASTTRDRAYNEQFF

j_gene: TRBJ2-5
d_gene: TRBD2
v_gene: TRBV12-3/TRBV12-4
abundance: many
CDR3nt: TGTGCCAGCAGTCCCCAAGGACTAGCGGGAAAAGAGACCCAGTACTTC
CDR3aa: CASSPQGLAGKETQYF

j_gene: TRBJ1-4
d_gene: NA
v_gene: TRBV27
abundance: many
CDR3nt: TGTGCCAGCAGTTTATATAGGGATTTTGAAAAACTGTTTTTT
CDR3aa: CASSLYRDFEKLFF

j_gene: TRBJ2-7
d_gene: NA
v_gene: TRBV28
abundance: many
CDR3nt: TGTGCCAGTCGAGGGGGAGTTGGCTACGAGCAGTACTTC
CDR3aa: CASRGGVGYEQYF

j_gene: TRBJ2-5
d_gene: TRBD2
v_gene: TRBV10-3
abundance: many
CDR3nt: TGTGCCATCAGTGAGGGTAGCGGGGGAGAGACCCAGTACTTC
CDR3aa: CAISEGSGGETQYF

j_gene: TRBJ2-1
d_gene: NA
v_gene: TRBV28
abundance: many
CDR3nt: TGTGCCAGCAGTGCTCAGGGCCTGGGGCAGTTCTTC
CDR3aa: CASSAQGLGQFF

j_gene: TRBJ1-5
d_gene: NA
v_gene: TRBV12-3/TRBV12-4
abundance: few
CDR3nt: TGTGCCAGCAGAGGGGGGGAGGGGCAAGGCAATCAGCCCCAGCATTTT
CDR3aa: CASRGGEGQGNQPQHF

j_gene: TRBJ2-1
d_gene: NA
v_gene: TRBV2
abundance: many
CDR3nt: TGTGCCAGCAGTGAATTGGATAAGAGAGGTTTCTTC
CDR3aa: CASSELDKRGFF

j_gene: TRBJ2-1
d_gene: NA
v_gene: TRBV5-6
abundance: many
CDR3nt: TGTGCCAGCAGCTTTTGGGCCATGCGGGACAGTTCTATCTTC
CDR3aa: CASSFWAMRDSSIF

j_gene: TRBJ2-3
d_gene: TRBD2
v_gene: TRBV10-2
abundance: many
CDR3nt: TGCGCCAGCAGACCCTCTAGCGGGAGACGAACAGATACGCAGTATTTT
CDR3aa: CASRPSSGRRTDTQYF

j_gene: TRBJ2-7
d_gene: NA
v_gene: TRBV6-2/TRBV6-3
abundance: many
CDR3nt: TGTGCCAGCAGTTCCTCTAGGGGGATCTCCTACGAGCAGTACTTC
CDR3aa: CASSSSRGISYEQYF

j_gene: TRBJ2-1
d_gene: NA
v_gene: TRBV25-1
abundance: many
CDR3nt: TGTGCCAGCAGTGGGGAACACAATGAGCAGTTCTTC
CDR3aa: CASSGEHNEQFF

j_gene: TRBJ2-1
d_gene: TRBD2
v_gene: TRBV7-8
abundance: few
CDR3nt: TGTGCCAGCAGCTTAGGGGGTAGCGGGAGTAATGAGCAGTTCTTC
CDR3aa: CASSLGGSGSNEQFF

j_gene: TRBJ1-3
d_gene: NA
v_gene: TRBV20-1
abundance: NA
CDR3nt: TGCAGTGCTATAGATATCGAGGACAGCTCTGGAAACACCATATATTTT
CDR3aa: CSAIDIEDSSGNTIYF

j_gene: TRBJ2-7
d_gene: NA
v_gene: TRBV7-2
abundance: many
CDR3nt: TGTGCCAGCAGCTTAGTTGTTGGACAGATCTACGAGCAGTACTTC
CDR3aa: CASSLVVGQIYEQYF

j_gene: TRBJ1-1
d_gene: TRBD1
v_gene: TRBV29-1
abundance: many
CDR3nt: TGCAGCGTCGTGGACAGGGATAAACCTAACACTGAAGCTTTCTTT
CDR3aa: CSVVDRDKPNTEAFF

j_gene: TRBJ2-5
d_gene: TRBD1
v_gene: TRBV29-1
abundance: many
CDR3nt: TGCAGCGTTGAAAGCTGGGACAGGGCTGGGGAGACCCAGTACTTC
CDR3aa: CSVESWDRAGETQYF

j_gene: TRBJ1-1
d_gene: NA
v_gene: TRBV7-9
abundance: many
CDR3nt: TGTGCCAGCAGCTTCTCAGGGCTCCCTGAAGCTTTCTTT
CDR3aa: CASSFSGLPEAFF

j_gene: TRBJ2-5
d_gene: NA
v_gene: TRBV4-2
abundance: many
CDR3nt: TGTGCCAGCAGCCAGGGGGAGGCTTTTGGGGAGACCCAGTACTTC
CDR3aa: CASSQGEAFGETQYF

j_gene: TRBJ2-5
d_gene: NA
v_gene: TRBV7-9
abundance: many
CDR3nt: TGTGCCAGCAGCTTAGCGCTGGGGCAAGAGACCCAGTACTTC
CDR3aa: CASSLALGQETQYF

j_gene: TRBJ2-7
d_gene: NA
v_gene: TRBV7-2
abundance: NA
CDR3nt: TGTGCCAGCAGCCGTAGCGACTACGAGCAGTACTTC
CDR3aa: CASSRSDYEQYF

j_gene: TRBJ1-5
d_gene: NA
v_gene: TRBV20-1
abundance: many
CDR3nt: TGCAGTGCTAAGCTTAGCAATCAGCCCCAGCATTTT
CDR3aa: CSAKLSNQPQHF

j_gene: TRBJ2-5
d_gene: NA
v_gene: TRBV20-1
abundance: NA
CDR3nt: TGCTGTGCTGAGGCTCCGAGCTTGGTGCTCCACCACCAAGAGACCCAGTACTTC
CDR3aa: CCAEAPSLVLHHQETQYF

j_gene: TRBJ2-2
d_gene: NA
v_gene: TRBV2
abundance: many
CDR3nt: TGTGCCAGCAGAATACATGGGAACACCGGGGAGCTGTTTTTT
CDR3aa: CASRIHGNTGELFF

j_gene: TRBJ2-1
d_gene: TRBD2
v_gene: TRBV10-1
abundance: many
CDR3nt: TGCTCCAGCAGTGAGCCGGGACTAAGGTACAATGAGCAGTTCTTC
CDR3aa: CSSSEPGLRYNEQFF

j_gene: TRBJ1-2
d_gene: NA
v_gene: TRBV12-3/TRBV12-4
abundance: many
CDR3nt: TGTGCCAGCAGTACAAGACAGGAGTCCCTCTATGGCTACACCTTC
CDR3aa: CASSTRQESLYGYTF

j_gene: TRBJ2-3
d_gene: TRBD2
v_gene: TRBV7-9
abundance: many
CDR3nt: TGTGCCAGCAGCCACCGACGAAGCGGGGGGACGACAGATACGCAGTATTTT
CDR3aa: CASSHRRSGGTTDTQYF

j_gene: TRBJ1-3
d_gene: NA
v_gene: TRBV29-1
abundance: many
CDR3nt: TGCAGCGTTGGGGCCAGCTCTGGAAACACCATATATTTT
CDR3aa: CSVGASSGNTIYF

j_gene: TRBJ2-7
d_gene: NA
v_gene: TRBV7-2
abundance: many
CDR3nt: TGTGCCAGCAGCAAGGCCGGGATAACCTACGAGCAGTACTTC
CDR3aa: CASSKAGITYEQYF

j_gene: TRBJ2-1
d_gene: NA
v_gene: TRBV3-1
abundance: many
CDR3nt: TGTGCCAGCAGCCAAAAAGGGGGAGGAGAGCAGTTCTTC
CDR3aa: CASSQKGGGEQFF

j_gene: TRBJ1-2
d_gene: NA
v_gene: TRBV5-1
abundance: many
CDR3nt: TGCGCCAGCAGCTTGGTACCAGGACCTTATGGCTACACCTTC
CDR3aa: CASSLVPGPYGYTF

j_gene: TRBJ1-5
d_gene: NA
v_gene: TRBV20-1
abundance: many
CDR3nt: TGCAGTGTGGGGGATCAGCCCCAGCATTTT
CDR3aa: CSVGDQPQHF

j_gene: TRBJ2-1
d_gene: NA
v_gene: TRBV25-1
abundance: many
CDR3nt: TGTGCCAGCAGTGATTTTCGAGGGGGGTCAAGGTCCTACAATGAGCAGTTCTTC
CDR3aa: CASSDFRGGSRSYNEQFF

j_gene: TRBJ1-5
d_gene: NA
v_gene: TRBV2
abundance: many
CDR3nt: TGTGCCACCACTATTTATAGCAATCAGCCCCAGCATTTT
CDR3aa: CATTIYSNQPQHF